The source of this TCR beta chain is a study of blood T cells in healthy people across ages. Study-wide findings and caveats: The study found more naive CD4+ cells and higher diversity in long-lived than aged donors. Observed TCR beta diversity per million T cells went down as age went up. This fall followed a roughly linear course with age.

With regard to this clonotype: Its antigen remains unknown. This clone may be a read error of a much larger clone one base away.

The authors ran a second PCR of 7 to 11 cycles using a sample-barcoded 5' primer and a J-beta primer mix. MiXCR, applied by TCRdb to the 5' RACE reads, yields one record per CDR3 protein. The sample contains hundreds of thousands of distinct CDR3 sequences, about a third of which appear only once. The sequenced sample was blood. This receptor was identified in a woman at least 80 years old in good health.

The CDR3 DNA reads TGTGCCAGCAGCCCTCACTCCTACAATGAGCAGTACTTC. Its protein is CASSPHSYNEQYF. The V and J genes are TRBV7-2 and TRBJ2-7; D ambiguous. From germline, CDR1 is SGHTA and CDR2 FQGNSA. The V and J ends lost 5 bases and 7 bases respectively, with 15 bases between them. This CDR3 is 13 amino acids long.